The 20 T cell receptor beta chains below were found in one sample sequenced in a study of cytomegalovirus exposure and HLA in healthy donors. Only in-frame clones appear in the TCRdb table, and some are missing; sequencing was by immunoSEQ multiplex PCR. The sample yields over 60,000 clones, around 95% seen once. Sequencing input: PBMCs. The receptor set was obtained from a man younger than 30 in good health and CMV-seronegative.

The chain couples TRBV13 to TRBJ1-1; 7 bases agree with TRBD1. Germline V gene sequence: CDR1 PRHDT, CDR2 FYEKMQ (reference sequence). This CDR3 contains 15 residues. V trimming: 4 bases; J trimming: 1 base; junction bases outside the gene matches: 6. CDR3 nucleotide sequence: TGTGCCAGCAGCTCTAGGGGGACAGCGAACACTGAAGCTTTCTTT. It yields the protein CASSSRGTANTEAFF.

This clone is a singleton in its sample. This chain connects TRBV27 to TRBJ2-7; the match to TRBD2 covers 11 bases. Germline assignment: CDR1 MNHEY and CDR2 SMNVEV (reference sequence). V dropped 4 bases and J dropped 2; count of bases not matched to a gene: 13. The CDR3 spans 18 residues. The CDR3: CASSSSTSTSGMAYEQYF. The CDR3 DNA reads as TGTGCCAGCAGTTCCTCCACCTCGACTAGCGGGATGGCCTACGAGCAGTACTTC.

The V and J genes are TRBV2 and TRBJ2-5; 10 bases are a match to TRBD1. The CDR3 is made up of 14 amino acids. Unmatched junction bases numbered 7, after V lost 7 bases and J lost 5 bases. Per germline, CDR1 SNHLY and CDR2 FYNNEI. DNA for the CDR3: TGTGCCAGCAATCCCGGGACAGGGGAGGAGACCCAGTACTTC. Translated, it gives CASNPGTGEETQYF.

The CDR3 DNA reads TGTGCCAGCAGTTTATCGGACAGGGCTTACGAGCAGTACTTC. Protein sequence: CASSLSDRAYEQYF. The V call is TRBV27, the J call TRBJ2-7; 8 nucleotides match TRBD1. The CDR3 length is 14 residues. Germline V gene sequence: CDR1 MNHEY, CDR2 SMNVEV (reference sequence). V was clipped by 0 bases and J by 4 bases; unmatched bases: 2.

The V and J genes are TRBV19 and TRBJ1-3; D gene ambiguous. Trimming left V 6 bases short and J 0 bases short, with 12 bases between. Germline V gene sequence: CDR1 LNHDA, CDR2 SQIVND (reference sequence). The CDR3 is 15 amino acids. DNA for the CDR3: TGTGCCAGTAGCACGACATTTAGCTCTGGAAACACCATATATTTT. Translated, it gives CASSTTFSSGNTIYF.

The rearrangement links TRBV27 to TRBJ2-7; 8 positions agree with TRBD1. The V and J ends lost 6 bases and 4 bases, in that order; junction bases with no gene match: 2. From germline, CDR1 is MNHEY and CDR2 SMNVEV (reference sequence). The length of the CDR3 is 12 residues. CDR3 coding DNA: TGTGCCAGCAGCGGACAGGGATACGAGCAGTACTTC. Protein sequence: CASSGQGYEQYF.

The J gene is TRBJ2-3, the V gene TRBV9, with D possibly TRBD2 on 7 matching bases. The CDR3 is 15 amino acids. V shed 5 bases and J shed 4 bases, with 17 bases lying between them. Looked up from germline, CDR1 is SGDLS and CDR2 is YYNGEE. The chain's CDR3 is CASSEGGARADTQYF. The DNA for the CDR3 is TGTGCCAGCAGTGAGGGGGGGGCGCGGGCAGATACGCAGTATTTT.

The CDR3 spells CASSPETDRSSYNEQFF. Written as DNA, the CDR3 is TGTGCCAGCAGCCCCGAAACGGACAGGAGCTCCTACAATGAGCAGTTCTTC. The chain has TRBV7-2 and TRBJ2-1; 7 nucleotides agree with TRBD1. The germline CDR1 and CDR2 sequences are SGHTA and FQGNSA. V trimming: 5 bases; J trimming: 0 bases; junction bases outside the gene matches: 10. This CDR3 is built from 17 residues. The full variable domain, completed using reference TRBV7-2 and TRBJ2-1, is GAGVSQSPSNKVTEKGKDVELRCDPISGHTALYWYRQSLGQGLEFLIYFQGNSAPDKSGLPSDRFSAERTGGSVSTLTIQRTQQEDSAVYLCASSPETDRSSYNEQFFGPGTRLTVL.

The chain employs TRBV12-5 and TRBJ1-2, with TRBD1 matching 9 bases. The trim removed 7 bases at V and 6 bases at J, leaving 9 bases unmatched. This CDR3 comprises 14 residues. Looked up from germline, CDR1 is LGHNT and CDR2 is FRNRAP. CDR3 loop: CASAPGQGRDGYTF. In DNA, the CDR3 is TGTGCTAGTGCCCCGGGACAGGGAAGGGATGGCTACACCTTC.

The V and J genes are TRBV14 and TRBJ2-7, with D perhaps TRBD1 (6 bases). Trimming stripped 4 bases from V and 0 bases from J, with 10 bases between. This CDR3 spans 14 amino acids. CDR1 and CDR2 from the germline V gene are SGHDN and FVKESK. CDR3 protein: CASSPDRSSYEQYF. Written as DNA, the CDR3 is TGTGCCAGCAGCCCGGACAGATCCTCCTACGAGCAGTACTTC.

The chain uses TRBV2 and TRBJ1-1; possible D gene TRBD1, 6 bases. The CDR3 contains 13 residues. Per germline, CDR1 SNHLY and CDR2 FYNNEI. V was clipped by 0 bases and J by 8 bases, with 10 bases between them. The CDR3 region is CASSEAGRGEAFF. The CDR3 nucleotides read TGTGCCAGCAGTGAAGCGGGGAGGGGGGAAGCTTTCTTT.

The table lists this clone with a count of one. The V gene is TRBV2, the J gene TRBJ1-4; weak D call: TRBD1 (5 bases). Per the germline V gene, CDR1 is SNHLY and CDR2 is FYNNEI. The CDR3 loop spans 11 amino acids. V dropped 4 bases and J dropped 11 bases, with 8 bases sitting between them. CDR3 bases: TGTGCCAGCAGTGCGAAGGGGAAACTGTTTTTT. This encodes CASSAKGKLFF.

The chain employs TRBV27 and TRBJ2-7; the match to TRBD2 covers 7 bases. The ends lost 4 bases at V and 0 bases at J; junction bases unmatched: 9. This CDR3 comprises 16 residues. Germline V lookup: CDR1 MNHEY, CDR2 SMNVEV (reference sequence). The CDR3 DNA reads TGTGCCAGCAGTTATTCCCTAGCGGAGAGCTCCTACGAGCAGTACTTC. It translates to CASSYSLAESSYEQYF.

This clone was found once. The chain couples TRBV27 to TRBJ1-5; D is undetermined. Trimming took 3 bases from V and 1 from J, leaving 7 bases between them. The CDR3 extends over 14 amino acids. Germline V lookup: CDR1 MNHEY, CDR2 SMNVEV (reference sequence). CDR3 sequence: CASSFSGSNQPQHF. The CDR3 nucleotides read TGTGCCAGCAGTTTTTCAGGCAGCAATCAGCCCCAGCATTTT.

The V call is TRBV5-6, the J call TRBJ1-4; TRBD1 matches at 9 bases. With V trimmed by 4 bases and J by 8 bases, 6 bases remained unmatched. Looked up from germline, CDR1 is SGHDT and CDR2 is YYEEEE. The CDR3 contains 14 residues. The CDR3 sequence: CASSLPGQGEKLFF. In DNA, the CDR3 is TGTGCCAGCAGCCTACCGGGACAGGGAGAAAAACTGTTTTTT.

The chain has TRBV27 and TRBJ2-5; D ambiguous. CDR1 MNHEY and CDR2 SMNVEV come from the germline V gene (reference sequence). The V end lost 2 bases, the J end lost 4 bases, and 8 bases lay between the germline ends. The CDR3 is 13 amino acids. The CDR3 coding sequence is TGTGCCAGCAGTTTAAAGGAGCGAGAGACCCAGTACTTC. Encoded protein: CASSLKERETQYF.

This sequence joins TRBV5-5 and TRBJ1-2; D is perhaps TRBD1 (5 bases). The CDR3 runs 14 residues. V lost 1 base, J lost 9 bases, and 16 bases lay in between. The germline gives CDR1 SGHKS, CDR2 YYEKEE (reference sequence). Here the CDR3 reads CASSLWGVGDRYTF. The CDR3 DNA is TGTGCCAGCAGCTTGTGGGGGGTCGGAGACCGCTACACCTTC. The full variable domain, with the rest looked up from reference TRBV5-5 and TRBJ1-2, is DAGVTQSPTHLIKTRGQQVTLRCSPISGHKSVSWYQQVLGQGPQFIFQYYEKEERGRGNFPDRFSARQFPNYSSELNVNALLLGDSALYLCASSLWGVGDRYTFGSGTRLTVV.

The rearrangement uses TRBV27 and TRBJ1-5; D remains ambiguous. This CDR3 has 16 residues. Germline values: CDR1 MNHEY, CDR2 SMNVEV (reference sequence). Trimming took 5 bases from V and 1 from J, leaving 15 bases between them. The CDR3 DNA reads TGTGCCAGCAGTCTCCGCCACAGCTTAAGCAATCAGCCCCAGCATTTT. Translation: CASSLRHSLSNQPQHF.

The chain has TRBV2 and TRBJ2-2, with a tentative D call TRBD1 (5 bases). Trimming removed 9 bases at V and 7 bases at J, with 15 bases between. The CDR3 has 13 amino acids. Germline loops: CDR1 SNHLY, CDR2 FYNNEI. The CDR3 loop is CASRTTSGGELFF. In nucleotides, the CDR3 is TGTGCCAGTCGGACAACTTCAGGCGGGGAGCTGTTTTTT. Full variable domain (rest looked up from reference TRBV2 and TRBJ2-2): EPEVTQTPSHQVTQMGQEVILRCVPISNHLYFYWYRQILGQKVEFLVSFYNNEISEKSEIFDDQFSVERPDGSNFTLKIRSTKLEDSAMYFCASRTTSGGELFFGEGSRLTVL.

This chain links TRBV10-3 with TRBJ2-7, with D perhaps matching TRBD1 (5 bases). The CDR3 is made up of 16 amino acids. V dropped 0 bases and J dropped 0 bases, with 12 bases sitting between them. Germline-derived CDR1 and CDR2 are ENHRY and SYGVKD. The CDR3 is CAISESMGLSSYEQYF. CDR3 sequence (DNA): TGTGCCATCAGTGAGTCGATGGGGCTCAGCTCCTACGAGCAGTACTTC.